Listed below are T cell receptor beta chains from one sample, sequenced in a study of cytomegalovirus exposure and HLA in healthy donors. Sequenced by immunoSEQ multiplex PCR; TCRdb stores in-frame clones only, minus some. This sample has about 160,000 clones, with approximately 81% found just once. The sequenced sample consisted of PBMCs. All receptors derive from a woman in her 30s in good health and CMV-seropositive. The CDR3 runs from the conserved cysteine through the conserved F or W. D genes are given only for firm matches. The listing skips clone size in some rows; elsewhere it reads once, few, many or a size class.

TRBV30	TRBJ1-2	-	-	TGTGCCTGGACCCACCACCCCCGAACAGACCCTACCCTCTTC	CAWTHHPRTDPTLF
TRBV12-1	TRBJ2-1	-	once	TGTGCCAGCAGCCACGGGGTGGCGGACCATCGTGGAGGGAGTCACAATGAGCAGTTCTTC	CASSHGVADHRGGSHNEQFF
TRBV13	TRBJ1-5	-	-	TGTGCCAGCAGCCACGGGAAGCTCAATCAGCCCCAGCATTTT	CASSHGKLNQPQHF
TRBV9	TRBJ2-3	-	-	TGTGCCAGCAGCGTAGACATTAGCACAGATACGCAGTATTTT	CASSVDISTDTQYF
TRBV5-4	TRBJ2-5	-	-	TGTGCCAGCAGCTTAGGCGGTCAAGAGACCCAGTACTTC	CASSLGGQETQYF
TRBV18	TRBJ2-1	-	-	TGTGCCAGCTCACCCGACAGAACGTACAATGAGCAGTTCTTC	CASSPDRTYNEQFF
TRBV19	TRBJ1-2	-	-	TGTGCCAGTAGCCCCCCGGAGGCTGGCTATGGCTACACCTTC	CASSPPEAGYGYTF
TRBV7-9	TRBJ1-1	-	few	TGTGCCAGCAGCGCCGGTAACGAAGCTTTCTTT	CASSAGNEAFF
TRBV6-6	TRBJ1-1	-	once	TGTGCCAGCAGGCCTAGGGGCACTGAAGCTTTCTTT	CASRPRGTEAFF
TRBV5-1	TRBJ2-2	-	-	TGCGCCAGCAGCTTGGTCACAGGGTCGGGCACCGGGGAGCTGTTTTTT	CASSLVTGSGTGELFF
TRBV5-4	TRBJ1-4	TRBD1	-	TGTGCCAGCAGCTCGCGGACAGGAGTCGTCGAAAAACTGTTTTTT	CASSSRTGVVEKLFF
TRBV18	TRBJ1-1	-	-	TGTGCCAGCCAAGAGAGCACAGGGCAGATCACTGAAGCTTTCTTT	CASQESTGQITEAFF
TRBV2	TRBJ2-6	TRBD2	-	TGTGCCAGCATGCCACTAGCGGGTTTAAGCTCTGGGGCCAACGTCCTGACTTTC	CASMPLAGLSSGANVLTF
TRBV28	TRBJ2-1	TRBD2	-	TGTGCCAGCAGTCAAACACTAGCGGGGGCTAGCAATGAGCAGTTCTTC	CASSQTLAGASNEQFF
TRBV4-1	TRBJ1-3	-	-	TGCGCCAGTGGCGACATCACTCTAGGAAACACCATATATTTT	CASGDITLGNTIYF
TRBV13	TRBJ2-7	-	-	TGTGCCAGCAGCTTGGGGGGTGACTACGAGCAGTACTTC	CASSLGGDYEQYF
TRBV6-1	TRBJ1-6	TRBD1	-	TGTGCCACCCAAACAGGGGTTATAGATTCACCCCTCCACTTT	CATQTGVIDSPLHF
TRBV2	TRBJ1-4	-	-	TGTGCCAGTACTCGACTTCTGCTGGAAAAACTGTTTTTT	CASTRLLLEKLFF